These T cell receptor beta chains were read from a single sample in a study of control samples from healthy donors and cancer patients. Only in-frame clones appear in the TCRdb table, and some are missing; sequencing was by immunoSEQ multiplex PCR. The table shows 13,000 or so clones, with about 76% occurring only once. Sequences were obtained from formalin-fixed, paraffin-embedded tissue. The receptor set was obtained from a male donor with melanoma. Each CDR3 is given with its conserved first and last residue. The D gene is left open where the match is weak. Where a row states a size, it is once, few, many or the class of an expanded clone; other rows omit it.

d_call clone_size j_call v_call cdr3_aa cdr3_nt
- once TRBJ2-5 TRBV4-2 CASSQRQRDQETQYF TGTGCCAGCAGCCAACGACAAAGGGACCAAGAGACCCAGTACTTC
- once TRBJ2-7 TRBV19 CASQAFNEQYF TGTGCCAGCCAGGCGTTCAACGAGCAGTACTTC
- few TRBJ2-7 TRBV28 CASSLGGEQYF TGTGCCAGCAGTTTGGGTGGCGAGCAGTACTTC
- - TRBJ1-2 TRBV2 CASSESQAGRRGYTF TGTGCCAGCAGTGAATCCCAAGCAGGCAGACGAGGCTACACCTTC
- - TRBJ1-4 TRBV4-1 CASSQDESLGRGPANEKLFF TGCGCCAGCAGCCAAGATGAGTCCCTTGGGAGGGGACCAGCTAATGAAAAACTGTTTTTT
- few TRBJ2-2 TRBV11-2 CASSLRGVQGSGELFF TGTGCCAGCAGCTTAAGAGGGGTGCAGGGTAGCGGGGAGCTGTTTTTT
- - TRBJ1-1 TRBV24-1 CATSDGDMNTEAFF TGTGCCACCAGTGACGGTGACATGAACACTGAAGCTTTCTTT
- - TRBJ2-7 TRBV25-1 CASSDFVGGQRLGEQYF TGTGCCAGCAGTGACTTCGTAGGGGGGCAACGTTTGGGAGAGCAGTACTTC
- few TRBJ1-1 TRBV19 CASSIEMNTEAFF TGTGCCAGTAGTATAGAGATGAACACTGAAGCTTTCTTT
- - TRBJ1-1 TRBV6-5 CASSLGWGTEAFF TGTGCCAGCAGTTTGGGGTGGGGAACTGAAGCTTTCTTT
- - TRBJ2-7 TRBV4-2 CASSQAALGEQYF TGTGCCAGCAGCCAAGCGGCCCTGGGTGAGCAGTACTTC
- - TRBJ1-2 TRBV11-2 CASTGARGGGYTF TGTGCCAGCACCGGGGCCAGGGGAGGTGGCTACACCTTC
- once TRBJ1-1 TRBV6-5 CASSYSDGTPAFF TGTGCCAGCAGTTACTCAGATGGGACGCCAGCTTTCTTT
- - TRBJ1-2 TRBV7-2 CASSLGGNYGYTF TGTGCTAGCAGCTTAGGTGGGAACTATGGCTACACCTTC
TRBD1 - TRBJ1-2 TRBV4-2 CASSQAGTGLGYTF TGTGCCAGCAGCCAGGCCGGGACAGGGCTCGGCTACACCTTC
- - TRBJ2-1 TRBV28 CASSDPAPYNEQFF TGTGCCAGCAGTGACCCCGCACCCTACAATGAGCAGTTCTTC
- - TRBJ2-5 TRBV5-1 CASSLAGSTETQYF TGCGCCAGCAGCTTGGCCGGATCGACGGAGACCCAGTACTTC
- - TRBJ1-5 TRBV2 CASSLQGSNQPQHF TGTGCCAGCAGTCTTCAGGGGTCCAATCAGCCCCAGCATTTT
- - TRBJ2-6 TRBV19 CASSSGANVLTF TGTGCCAGTAGCTCTGGGGCCAACGTCCTGACTTTC
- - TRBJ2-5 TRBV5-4 CASSLRQGQTQYF TGTGCCAGCAGCTTGCGGCAGGGACAGACCCAGTACTTC
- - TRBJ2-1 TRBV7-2 CASAARGKGEQFF TGTGCCAGCGCAGCCCGGGGAAAGGGTGAGCAGTTCTTC
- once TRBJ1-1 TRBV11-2 CASSLGLTSGAEAFF TGTGCCAGCAGCTTAGGCTTGACGAGCGGGGCCGAAGCTTTCTTT
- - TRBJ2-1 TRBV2 CASSRANEQFF TGTGCCAGCAGTAGGGCCAATGAGCAGTTCTTC
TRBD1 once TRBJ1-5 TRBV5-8 CASSLGQGAAQPQHF TGTGCCAGCAGCTTGGGACAGGGGGCCGCTCAGCCCCAGCATTTT
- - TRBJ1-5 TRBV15 CATSSGGGSQPQHF TGTGCCACCAGCAGTGGGGGGGGGAGCCAGCCCCAGCATTTT
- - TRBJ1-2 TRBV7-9 CASSFGPHYGYTF TGTGCCAGCAGCTTCGGGCCTCACTATGGCTACACCTTC
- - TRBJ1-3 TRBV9 CASSVGDIERNTIYF TGTGCCAGCAGCGTAGGGGACATAGAACGAAACACCATATATTTT
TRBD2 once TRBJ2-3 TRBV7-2 CASSLLPTSGGAAGSTQYF TGTGCCAGCAGCTTACTGCCGACTAGCGGGGGGGCCGCGGGAAGTACGCAGTATTTT
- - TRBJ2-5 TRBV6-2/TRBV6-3 CASSYNQGWTTQYF TGTGCCAGCAGTTATAACCAGGGTTGGACGACCCAGTACTTC
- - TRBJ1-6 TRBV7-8 CASSSRDGGSSYNSPLHF TGTGCCAGCAGCTCCCGGGACGGAGGGAGCTCCTATAATTCACCCCTCCACTTT
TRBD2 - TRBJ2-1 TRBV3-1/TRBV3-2 CASTFSGGENEQFF TGTGCCAGCACCTTTTCGGGGGGGGAGAATGAGCAGTTCTTC
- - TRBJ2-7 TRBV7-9 CASSDGTGSSYEQYF TGTGCCAGCAGCGACGGGACGGGCAGCTCCTACGAGCAGTACTTC
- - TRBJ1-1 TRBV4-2 CASSQAGQTTTEAFF TGTGCCAGCAGCCAGGCAGGGCAGACGACTACTGAAGCTTTCTTT
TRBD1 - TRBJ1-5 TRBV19 CASSRGQANSNQPQHF TGTGCCAGTAGCCGCGGACAGGCCAACTCCAATCAGCCCCAGCATTTT
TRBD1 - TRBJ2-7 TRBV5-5 CASSYTGGSYEQYF TGTGCCAGCAGCTATACAGGGGGTTCCTACGAGCAGTACTTC
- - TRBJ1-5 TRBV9 CASSVCNQPQHF TGTGCCAGCAGCGTATGCAATCAGCCCCAGCATTTT
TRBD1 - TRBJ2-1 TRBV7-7 CASSLQQGGNEQFF TGTGCCAGCAGCTTACAACAGGGGGGCAATGAGCAGTTCTTC
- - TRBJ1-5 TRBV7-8 CASSSSGVNQPQHF TGTGCCAGCAGCTCCTCAGGGGTGAATCAGCCCCAGCATTTT
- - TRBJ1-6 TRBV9 CASSVGTANSPLHF TGTGCCAGCAGCGTAGGGACAGCTAATTCACCCCTCCACTTT
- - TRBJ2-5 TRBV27 CASKDVKRALETQYF TGTGCCAGCAAGGATGTGAAGCGGGCTTTAGAGACCCAGTACTTC
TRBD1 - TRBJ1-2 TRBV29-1 CSVLEGQGGGYTF TGCAGCGTCCTCGAGGGACAGGGAGGTGGCTACACCTTC
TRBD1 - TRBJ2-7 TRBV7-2 CASSLPRGTGAREQYF TGTGCCAGCAGCTTACCCCGCGGGACAGGGGCTCGTGAGCAGTACTTC
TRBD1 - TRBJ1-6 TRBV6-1 CASSEGGRTGRTPLHF TGTGCCAGCAGTGAAGGAGGTAGGACAGGGAGGACACCCCTCCACTTT
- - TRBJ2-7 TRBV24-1 CAVGRVGNEQYF TGTGCCGTGGGCAGGGTAGGGAACGAGCAGTACTTC
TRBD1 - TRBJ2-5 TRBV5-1 CASRRTGQETQYF TGCGCCAGCAGACGGACAGGGCAAGAGACCCAGTACTTC